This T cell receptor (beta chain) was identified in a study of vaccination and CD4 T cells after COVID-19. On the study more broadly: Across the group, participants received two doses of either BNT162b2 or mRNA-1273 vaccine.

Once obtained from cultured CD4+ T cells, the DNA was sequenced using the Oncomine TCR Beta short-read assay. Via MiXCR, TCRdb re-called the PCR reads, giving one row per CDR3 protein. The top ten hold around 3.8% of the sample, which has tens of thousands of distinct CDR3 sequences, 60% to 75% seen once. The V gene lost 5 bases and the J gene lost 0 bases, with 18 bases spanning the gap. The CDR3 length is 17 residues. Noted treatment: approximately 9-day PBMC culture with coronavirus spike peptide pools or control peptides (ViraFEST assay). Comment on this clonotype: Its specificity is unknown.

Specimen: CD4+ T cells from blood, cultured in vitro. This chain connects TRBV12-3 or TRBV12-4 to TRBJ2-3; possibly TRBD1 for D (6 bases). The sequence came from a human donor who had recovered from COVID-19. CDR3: CASSLGQSNPSTDTQYF. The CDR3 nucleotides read TGTGCCAGCAGTCTAGGACAGTCCAATCCTAGCACAGATACGCAGTATTTT.